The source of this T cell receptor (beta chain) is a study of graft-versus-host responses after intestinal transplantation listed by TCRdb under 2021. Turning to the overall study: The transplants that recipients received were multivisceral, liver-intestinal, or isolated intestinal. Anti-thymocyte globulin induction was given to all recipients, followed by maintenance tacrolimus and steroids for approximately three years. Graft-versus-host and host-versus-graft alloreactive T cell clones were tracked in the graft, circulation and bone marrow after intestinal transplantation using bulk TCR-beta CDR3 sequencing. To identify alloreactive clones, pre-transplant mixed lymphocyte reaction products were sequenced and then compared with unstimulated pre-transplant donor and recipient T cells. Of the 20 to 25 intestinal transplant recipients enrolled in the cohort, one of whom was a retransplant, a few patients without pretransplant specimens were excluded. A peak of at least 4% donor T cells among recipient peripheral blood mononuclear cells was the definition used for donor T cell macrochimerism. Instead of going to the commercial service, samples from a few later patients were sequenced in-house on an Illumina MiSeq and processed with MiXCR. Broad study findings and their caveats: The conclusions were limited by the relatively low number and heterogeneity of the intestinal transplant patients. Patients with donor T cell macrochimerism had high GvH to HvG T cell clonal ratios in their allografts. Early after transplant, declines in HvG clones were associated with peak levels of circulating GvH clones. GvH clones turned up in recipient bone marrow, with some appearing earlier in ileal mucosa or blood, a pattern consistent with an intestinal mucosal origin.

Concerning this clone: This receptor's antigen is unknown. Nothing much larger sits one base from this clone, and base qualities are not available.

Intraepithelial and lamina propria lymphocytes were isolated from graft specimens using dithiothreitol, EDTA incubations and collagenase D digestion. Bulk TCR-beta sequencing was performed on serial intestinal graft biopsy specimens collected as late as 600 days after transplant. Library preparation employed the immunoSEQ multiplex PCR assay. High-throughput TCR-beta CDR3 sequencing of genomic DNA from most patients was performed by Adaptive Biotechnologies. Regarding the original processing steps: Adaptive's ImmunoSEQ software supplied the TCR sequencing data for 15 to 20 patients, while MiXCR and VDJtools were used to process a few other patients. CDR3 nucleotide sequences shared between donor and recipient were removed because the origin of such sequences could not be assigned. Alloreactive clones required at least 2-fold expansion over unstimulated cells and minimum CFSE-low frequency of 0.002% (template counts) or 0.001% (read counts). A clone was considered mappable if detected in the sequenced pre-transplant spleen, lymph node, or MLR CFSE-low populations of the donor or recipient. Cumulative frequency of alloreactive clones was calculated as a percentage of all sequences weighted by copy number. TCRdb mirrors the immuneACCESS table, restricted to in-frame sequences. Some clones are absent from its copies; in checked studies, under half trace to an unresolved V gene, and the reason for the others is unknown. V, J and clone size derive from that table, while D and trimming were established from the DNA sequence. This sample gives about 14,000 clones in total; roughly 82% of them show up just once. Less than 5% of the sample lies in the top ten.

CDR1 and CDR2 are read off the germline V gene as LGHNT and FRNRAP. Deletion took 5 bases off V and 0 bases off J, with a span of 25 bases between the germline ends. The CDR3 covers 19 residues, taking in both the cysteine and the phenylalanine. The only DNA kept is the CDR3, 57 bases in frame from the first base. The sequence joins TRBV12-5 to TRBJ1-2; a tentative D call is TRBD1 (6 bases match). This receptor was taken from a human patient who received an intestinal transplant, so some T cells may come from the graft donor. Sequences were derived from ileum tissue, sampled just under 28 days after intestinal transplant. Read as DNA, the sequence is TGTGCTAGTGGTACTGTACGAGTCCGGACAGCCGACACTAACTATGGCTACACCTTC. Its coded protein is CASGTVRVRTADTNYGYTF.